This is a list of T cell receptor beta chains from one sample in a study of T cells in Graves' hyperthyroidism and ophthalmopathy. TCRdb called the multiplex PCR reads again in MiXCR, with one record for every CDR3 protein. The sample holds roughly 550,000 distinct CDR3 sequences, around 15% seen once. Sequenced: blood. Receptors were obtained from a woman aged 30 to 39 with Graves' ophthalmopathy. CDR3s include the opening cysteine and the closing phenylalanine or tryptophan. A D gene is named only where the DNA matches it firmly. Clone size is not always given. Where it is, it says once, few, many or a class for expanded clones.

length: 14; D: -; size: many; J: TRBJ2-3; V: TRBV20-1; DNA: TGCAGTGCTAGTATCCGCGCCCTCACAGATACGCAGTATTTT; CDR3: CSASIRALTDTQYF
length: 15; D: TRBD2; size: many; J: TRBJ2-7; V: TRBV20-1; DNA: TGCAGTGCTAGAGAGGTGTGGGCCACGGGAGGCGAGCAGTACTTC; CDR3: CSAREVWATGGEQYF
length: 11; D: -; size: many; J: TRBJ2-1; V: TRBV30; DNA: TGTGCCTGGAACCGAAACAATGAGCAGTTCTTC; CDR3: CAWNRNNEQFF
length: 15; D: TRBD1; size: -; J: TRBJ2-1; V: TRBV27; DNA: TGTGCCAGCAGTGCGGCAGGGGGCACCTACAATGAGCAGTTCTTC; CDR3: CASSAAGGTYNEQFF
length: 13; D: TRBD1; size: many; J: TRBJ2-7; V: TRBV19; DNA: TGTGCCAGTAGTATCGCAGGGGGTTACGAGCAGTACTTC; CDR3: CASSIAGGYEQYF
length: 15; D: -; size: many; J: TRBJ2-6; V: TRBV28; DNA: TGTGCCAGCAGTCCCCCGGGTCCTGGGGCCAACGTCCTGACTTTC; CDR3: CASSPPGPGANVLTF
length: 15; D: -; size: few; J: TRBJ1-4; V: TRBV28; DNA: TGTGCCAGCAGGGCTCCGGAGGCCCCTTCTGAAAAACTGTTTTTT; CDR3: CASRAPEAPSEKLFF
length: 15; D: TRBD2; size: many; J: TRBJ2-1; V: TRBV30; DNA: TGTGCCTGGAGTGTGTCAGCGGGAGGGCCTGGAGAGCAGTTCTTC; CDR3: CAWSVSAGGPGEQFF
length: 13; D: -; size: many; J: TRBJ2-7; V: TRBV18; DNA: TGTGCCAGCTCACCACGCGGGGCAGACGAGCAGTACTTC; CDR3: CASSPRGADEQYF
length: 18; D: TRBD2; size: many; J: TRBJ2-1; V: TRBV30; DNA: TGTGCCTGGAGTCAAGCGGGAGGCCTTCTTACGGGTTACAATGAGCAGTTCTTC; CDR3: CAWSQAGGLLTGYNEQFF
length: 13; D: -; size: few; J: TRBJ2-5; V: TRBV5-6; DNA: TGTGCCTCCCAGCGACCGTTCCAAGAGACCCAGTACTTC; CDR3: CASQRPFQETQYF
length: 15; D: TRBD2; size: many; J: TRBJ2-7; V: TRBV7-8; DNA: TGTGCCAGCAGCGAAACTAGCGGGTTTACCTACGAGCAGTACTTC; CDR3: CASSETSGFTYEQYF
length: 16; D: TRBD2; size: many; J: TRBJ2-3; V: TRBV28; DNA: TGTGCCAGCAGAAGATGGGAGGGCGGGTCCACAGATACGCAGTATTTT; CDR3: CASRRWEGGSTDTQYF
length: 17; D: TRBD1; size: many; J: TRBJ2-7; V: TRBV18; DNA: TGTGCCAGCTCACCACCATTATCGGACAGGGGGTCCTACGAGCAGTACTTC; CDR3: CASSPPLSDRGSYEQYF
length: 22; D: TRBD2; size: few; J: TRBJ2-7; V: TRBV7-2; DNA: TGTGCCAGCAGCTCCCAAACTTCTCATAGCGGGAGGACTCAATTATTTCCCTACGAGCAGTACTTC; CDR3: CASSSQTSHSGRTQLFPYEQYF
length: 11; D: -; size: many; J: TRBJ1-1; V: TRBV12-3/TRBV12-4; DNA: TGTGCCAGCACCGCGGGACACCAAGCTTTCTTT; CDR3: CASTAGHQAFF
length: 15; D: -; size: -; J: TRBJ1-6; V: TRBV6-1; DNA: TGTGCCAGCAGCGTCAGGACCTCCTATAATTCACCCCTCCACTTT; CDR3: CASSVRTSYNSPLHF
length: 15; D: -; size: few; J: TRBJ2-3; V: TRBV29-1; DNA: TGCAGCGTGACGAAGGGTTCAGGTAGCACAGATACGCAGTATTTT; CDR3: CSVTKGSGSTDTQYF
length: 16; D: -; size: many; J: TRBJ2-3; V: TRBV27; DNA: TGTGCCAGCAGACAACCGGGAAGCGCTGGGGGAGATACGCAGTATTTT; CDR3: CASRQPGSAGGDTQYF
length: 13; D: TRBD1; size: many; J: TRBJ2-3; V: TRBV7-2; DNA: TGTGCCAGCAGCTTTGGACAGGGGGATACGCAGTATTTT; CDR3: CASSFGQGDTQYF
length: 13; D: -; size: -; J: TRBJ1-6; V: TRBV28; DNA: TGTGCGAGTCGGATAGGGCAGGAATCACCCCTCCACTTT; CDR3: CASRIGQESPLHF
length: 14; D: -; size: many; J: TRBJ1-4; V: TRBV12-3/TRBV12-4; DNA: TGTGCCAGCAGTTTAGAACGGCCCAATGAAAAACTGTTTTTT; CDR3: CASSLERPNEKLFF
length: 13; D: -; size: few; J: TRBJ2-7; V: TRBV28; DNA: TGTGCCAGCAGGCTGGACTCGGCCTACGAGCAGTACTTC; CDR3: CASRLDSAYEQYF
length: 14; D: -; size: -; J: TRBJ1-5; V: TRBV12-3/TRBV12-4; DNA: TGTGCCAGCAGTTACGGACAGTTAAATCAGCCCCAGCATTTT; CDR3: CASSYGQLNQPQHF
length: 17; D: TRBD2; size: -; J: TRBJ2-7; V: TRBV6-5; DNA: TGTGCCAGCAGTTCCCGACTAGCGGTCCTTCGCTCCTACGAGCAGTACTTC; CDR3: CASSSRLAVLRSYEQYF
length: 12; D: TRBD1; size: many; J: TRBJ1-1; V: TRBV20-1; DNA: TGCAGTGCCGGGACAGGGGACACTGAAGCTTTCTTT; CDR3: CSAGTGDTEAFF
length: 14; D: TRBD1; size: few; J: TRBJ2-7; V: TRBV29-1; DNA: TGCAGCGTTGCAGCTCGGCAGGGGGCTTGCGAGCAGTACTTC; CDR3: CSVAARQGACEQYF
length: 15; D: -; size: many; J: TRBJ2-3; V: TRBV28; DNA: TGTGCCAGCAGTATAGAAGTGGGTGGCACAGATACGCAGTATTTT; CDR3: CASSIEVGGTDTQYF
length: 14; D: TRBD1; size: many; J: TRBJ1-1; V: TRBV27; DNA: TGTGCCAGCAGTTGGACAGGGGGCAGGACTGAAGCTTTCTTT; CDR3: CASSWTGGRTEAFF
length: 18; D: TRBD2; size: few; J: TRBJ2-1; V: TRBV5-8; DNA: TGTGCCAGCAGCGTCCAGCGGCTAGCGGGAGGTGTCTACAATGAGCAGTTCTTC; CDR3: CASSVQRLAGGVYNEQFF
length: 14; D: -; size: -; J: TRBJ2-1; V: TRBV20-1; DNA: TGCAGTGCTAGTCGAGCTGGGCTCGACAATGAGCAGTTCTTC; CDR3: CSASRAGLDNEQFF
length: 15; D: -; size: few; J: TRBJ1-6; V: TRBV6-4; DNA: TGTGCCAGCAGTGTGGAGCAGGGACCTGCTTCACCCCTCCACTTT; CDR3: CASSVEQGPASPLHF
length: 13; D: -; size: many; J: TRBJ2-1; V: TRBV7-9; DNA: TGTGCCAGCAGCTACCCCCAGGGTAATGAGCAGTTCTTC; CDR3: CASSYPQGNEQFF
length: 15; D: -; size: few; J: TRBJ2-1; V: TRBV9; DNA: TGTGCCAGCAGCGTACACGGGGAACGGTACAATGAGCAGTTCTTC; CDR3: CASSVHGERYNEQFF
length: 13; D: -; size: few; J: TRBJ2-3; V: TRBV4-3; DNA: TGCGCCAGCAGCCAAGATATGGCAGATACGCAGTATTTT; CDR3: CASSQDMADTQYF
length: 15; D: TRBD1; size: -; J: TRBJ1-1; V: TRBV19; DNA: TGTGCCAGTAGAAGATGGACAGGGCAGAACACTGAAGCTTTCTTT; CDR3: CASRRWTGQNTEAFF
length: 14; D: TRBD1; size: many; J: TRBJ2-7; V: TRBV2; DNA: TGTGCCGGCCTAGGGGTGACAGGGAACTACGAGCAGTACTTC; CDR3: CAGLGVTGNYEQYF
length: 13; D: -; size: many; J: TRBJ1-2; V: TRBV28; DNA: TGTGCCAGCACCAGAGAGAACTTCTATGGCTACACCTTC; CDR3: CASTRENFYGYTF
length: 18; D: TRBD2; size: -; J: TRBJ2-5; V: TRBV6-5; DNA: TGTGCCAGCAGTTCCTCCGGGGTACTAGCGGGAGTTCAAGAGACCCAGTACTTC; CDR3: CASSSSGVLAGVQETQYF
length: 15; D: -; size: many; J: TRBJ2-1; V: TRBV9; DNA: TGTGCCAGCAGCGTAGGGATGGCTCAGAACAATGAGCAGTTCTTC; CDR3: CASSVGMAQNNEQFF
length: 16; D: -; size: many; J: TRBJ2-2; V: TRBV5-1; DNA: TGCGCCAGCAGCAAGGGGCGGGATGTCGGTACCGGGGAGCTGTTTTTT; CDR3: CASSKGRDVGTGELFF
length: 14; D: -; size: -; J: TRBJ2-7; V: TRBV20-1; DNA: TGCAGTGCTAGAGATGAGAAGGGGTACTACGAGCAGTACTTC; CDR3: CSARDEKGYYEQYF
length: 14; D: -; size: many; J: TRBJ1-4; V: TRBV12-3/TRBV12-4; DNA: TGTGCCAGCACTTGGGGGTCAACTAATGAAAAACTGTTTTTT; CDR3: CASTWGSTNEKLFF
length: 16; D: TRBD2; size: -; J: TRBJ2-5; V: TRBV7-8; DNA: TGTGCCAGCAGCTTATATGGCGGGAGGGCCGAGGAGACCCAGTACTTC; CDR3: CASSLYGGRAEETQYF
length: 13; D: -; size: -; J: TRBJ1-2; V: TRBV27; DNA: TGTGCCAGCAGCCCCCCTGGCGTGGAAGGCTACACCTTC; CDR3: CASSPPGVEGYTF
length: 13; D: -; size: few; J: TRBJ2-3; V: TRBV6-1; DNA: TGTGCCAGCAGCGACTTGGAAGGAAATACGCAGTATTTT; CDR3: CASSDLEGNTQYF
length: 16; D: -; size: many; J: TRBJ2-7; V: TRBV13; DNA: TGTGCCAGCAGCTTAGGCGGACAGTCTAACTCCTACGAGCAGTACTTC; CDR3: CASSLGGQSNSYEQYF
length: 15; D: -; size: few; J: TRBJ1-4; V: TRBV28; DNA: TGTGCCAGCAGAGAAAACGGCGGCACTAATGAAAAACTGTTTTTT; CDR3: CASRENGGTNEKLFF
length: 15; D: -; size: -; J: TRBJ2-2; V: TRBV6-2/TRBV6-3; DNA: TGTGCCAGCAGTTACTCTCGCGGAAGGACCGGGGAGCTGTTTTTT; CDR3: CASSYSRGRTGELFF
length: 15; D: -; size: many; J: TRBJ2-1; V: TRBV7-2; DNA: TGTGCCAGCAGCCCCGAGGACTACTCCTACAATGAGCAGTTCTTC; CDR3: CASSPEDYSYNEQFF
length: 15; D: -; size: -; J: TRBJ1-6; V: TRBV27; DNA: TGTGCCAGCAGTTTATCGACGGTAGGGAATTCACCCCTCCACTTT; CDR3: CASSLSTVGNSPLHF